Described below is a single TCR beta chain sequence and its context. MiXCR, run by TCRdb on the 5' RACE reads, gives a single entry per CDR3 protein. The sample has tens of thousands of distinct CDR3 sequences, about a sixth seen once. This specimen comes from a study of HIV-infected patients and healthy controls. Germline V CDR1 and CDR2: LNHDA, SQIVND (reference sequence). Trimming cost V 1 base and J 0 bases, with 16 bases left between them. This CDR3 is built from 17 residues. Sequencing input: CD4+ T cells from blood. The genes are TRBV19 and TRBJ2-7, with TRBD2 as a possible D gene (6 bases). The clonotype originates from a human donor in good health. CDR3 coding DNA: TGTGCCAGTAGTATAGGAGGCCTAGCGCAAGCCTCCTACGAGCAGTACTTC. It yields the protein CASSIGGLAQASYEQYF.